These T cell receptor beta chains were read from a single sample in a study of cytomegalovirus exposure and HLA in healthy donors. Sequencing used immunoSEQ multiplex PCR; TCRdb keeps in-frame clones, though not all of them. The repertoire holds about 160,000 clones, with roughly 70% as singletons. The material sequenced was PBMCs. Source of these receptors: a woman between 25 and 40 years old in good health and CMV-seronegative. CDR3s include the opening cysteine and the closing phenylalanine or tryptophan. The D gene is left open where the match is weak. Some rows have no size entry. The others give once, few or many, or a class for an expanded clone.

CDR3aa,CDR3nt,j_gene,abundance,v_gene,d_gene
CASSDGQAYEQYF,TGTGCCAGCAGTGACGGACAGGCGTACGAGCAGTACTTC,TRBJ2-7,few,TRBV6-1,TRBD1
CASCRSLPDTQYF,TGTGCCAGCTGTAGAAGTTTACCAGATACGCAGTATTTT,TRBJ2-3,few,TRBV6-1,NA
CASSLGTGGISYEQYF,TGTGCCAGCAGCTTAGGGACGGGAGGGATATCCTACGAGCAGTACTTC,TRBJ2-7,NA,TRBV7-9,TRBD2
CATGASGGASEQFF,TGTGCCACCGGTGCTAGCGGGGGGGCATCTGAGCAGTTCTTC,TRBJ2-1,NA,TRBV6-6,TRBD2
CASSAGGSYNEQFF,TGTGCCAGCAGTGCGGGGGGATCCTACAATGAGCAGTTCTTC,TRBJ2-1,once,TRBV6-5,TRBD2
CASSSPGTSSGELFF,TGCGCCAGCAGCTCCCCCGGGACTAGCAGCGGGGAGCTGTTTTTT,TRBJ2-2,NA,TRBV5-1,TRBD2
CASSQDWRGGVTSTDTQYF,TGCGCCAGCAGCCAAGATTGGCGCGGGGGGGTAACGAGCACAGATACGCAGTATTTT,TRBJ2-3,NA,TRBV4-3,TRBD2
CASSPRDGRADTQYF,TGTGCCAGCAGCCCTCGGGACGGGAGGGCCGATACGCAGTATTTT,TRBJ2-3,NA,TRBV9,TRBD2
CASSLGGSLGEQFF,TGTGCCAGCAGCTTGGGCGGGTCTCTAGGGGAGCAGTTCTTC,TRBJ2-1,NA,TRBV7-2,NA
CASRSPEAFF,TGTGCCAGCAGGTCTCCTGAAGCTTTCTTT,TRBJ1-1,few,TRBV6-1,NA
CASSLEGLAGRETQYF,TGCGCCAGCAGCCTCGAGGGCCTAGCGGGACGAGAGACCCAGTACTTC,TRBJ2-5,NA,TRBV4-3,TRBD2
CASREEGRGGTQYF,TGTGCCAGCCGAGAAGAAGGGCGGGGTGGGACCCAGTACTTC,TRBJ2-5,NA,TRBV7-9,NA
CASSPGQGVYQPQHF,TGTGCCAGTTCTCCGGGACAGGGGGTCTATCAGCCCCAGCATTTT,TRBJ1-5,NA,TRBV2,TRBD1
CASSLTSGGAAVGDTQYF,TGTGCCAGCAGCTTGACTAGCGGGGGGGCCGCGGTGGGCGATACGCAGTATTTT,TRBJ2-3,NA,TRBV5-4,TRBD2
CASRQGVPDTQYF,TGTGCCAGCAGACAGGGGGTCCCAGATACGCAGTATTTT,TRBJ2-3,NA,TRBV27,TRBD1
CASAWTQRTGELFF,TGTGCCAGCGCGTGGACTCAAAGGACCGGGGAGCTGTTTTTT,TRBJ2-2,NA,TRBV6-1,NA
CASSLLQGEKTEAFF,TGCGCCAGCAGCTTGCTACAGGGAGAGAAAACTGAAGCTTTCTTT,TRBJ1-1,NA,TRBV5-1,NA
CASSPGLNTEAFF,TGTGCCAGCAGCCCAGGGTTGAACACTGAAGCTTTCTTT,TRBJ1-1,few,TRBV6-1,NA
CASGFMAGVSNQPQHF,TGTGCTAGTGGTTTTATGGCAGGGGTTAGCAATCAGCCCCAGCATTTT,TRBJ1-5,once,TRBV12-5,NA
CSSSLLRETQYF,TGTTCCAGCAGCTTATTGCGGGAGACCCAGTACTTC,TRBJ2-5,NA,TRBV7-9,NA
CASSKVGDRGNQPQHF,TGTGCCAGCAGCAAAGTTGGCGACAGGGGTAATCAGCCCCAGCATTTT,TRBJ1-5,NA,TRBV21-1,NA
CASSTGGGQPQHF,TGTGCCAGCAGCACAGGGGGAGGTCAGCCCCAGCATTTT,TRBJ1-5,NA,TRBV28,TRBD1
CASSPQTGDSPLHF,TGTGCCAGCAGCCCCCAGACAGGGGATTCACCCCTCCACTTT,TRBJ1-6,few,TRBV7-6,TRBD1
CASSPVRVIEAFF,TGTGCCAGCAGCCCCGTTCGAGTAATCGAAGCTTTCTTT,TRBJ1-1,NA,TRBV7-6,NA
CASSVTPEDGQFF,TGTGCCAGCAGCGTAACGCCGGAGGATGGGCAGTTCTTC,TRBJ2-1,NA,TRBV9,NA
CASSLGGTGNTEAFF,TGTGCCAGCAGCTTAGGAGGGACTGGGAACACTGAAGCTTTCTTT,TRBJ1-1,NA,TRBV7-9,NA
CASSLGSVNYGYTF,TGTGCCAGCAGCTTGGGGTCGGTGAACTATGGCTACACCTTC,TRBJ1-2,few,TRBV5-6,NA
CASTGQGNTEAFF,TGTGCCAGCACAGGACAGGGAAACACTGAAGCTTTCTTT,TRBJ1-1,few,TRBV9,TRBD1
CASKGQGVSTDTQYF,TGTGCCAGCAAAGGACAGGGGGTGAGCACAGATACGCAGTATTTT,TRBJ2-3,NA,TRBV2,TRBD1
CASSLTSGRPNTGELFF,TGTGCCAGCAGCTTAACTAGCGGGAGGCCGAACACCGGGGAGCTGTTTTTT,TRBJ2-2,NA,TRBV27,TRBD2
CASAGSFYGYTF,TGTGCCAGCGCGGGCAGCTTCTATGGCTACACCTTC,TRBJ1-2,NA,TRBV6-5,NA
CASSQLTFASTEETQYF,TGTGCCAGCAGCCAGTTAACGTTCGCTAGTACTGAAGAGACCCAGTACTTC,TRBJ2-5,few,TRBV14,NA
CASSLDTYEQYF,TGTGCCAGCAGCTTGGACACCTACGAGCAGTACTTC,TRBJ2-7,NA,TRBV5-4,NA
CASSGEGLAGYTDTQYF,TGTGCCAGCAGCGGTGAGGGACTAGCGGGATACACAGATACGCAGTATTTT,TRBJ2-3,NA,TRBV11-1,TRBD2
CASSQTGTGNEKLFF,TGCGCCAGCAGCCAAACCGGGACAGGTAATGAAAAACTGTTTTTT,TRBJ1-4,NA,TRBV5-1,TRBD1
CASSFYPLAGGAGELFF,TGCGCCAGCAGCTTTTACCCCCTAGCGGGAGGCGCCGGGGAGCTGTTTTTT,TRBJ2-2,NA,TRBV5-1,TRBD2
CASSLRQYSNQPQHF,TGTGCCAGCAGCTTAAGACAGTATAGCAATCAGCCCCAGCATTTT,TRBJ1-5,NA,TRBV7-2,NA
CASSLGSRQGRGEQYF,TGTGCCAGCAGCCTAGGATCCCGACAGGGGAGGGGCGAGCAGTACTTC,TRBJ2-7,NA,TRBV27,NA
CASSFVSGGTYNEQFF,TGTGCCAGCAGTTTCGTTAGCGGGGGGACCTACAATGAGCAGTTCTTC,TRBJ2-1,few,TRBV28,TRBD2
CASSEGLAGENNEQFF,TGTGCCAGCAGCGAAGGACTAGCGGGGGAAAACAATGAGCAGTTCTTC,TRBJ2-1,once,TRBV9,TRBD2